The clone carrying this T cell receptor beta chain was recorded many times. Its antigen is as yet unknown. Unique molecular identifier tags were affixed to discrete cDNA molecules. TCRdb passed the 5' RACE reads through MiXCR, listing each CDR3 protein once. The sample lists 17,000 or so distinct CDR3 sequences; approximately 5.4% were seen once. The sample belongs to a study of early T cells in non-severe SARS-CoV-2 infection. The overall study: Sequenced bulk RNA came from whole blood that was unsorted, and chains were unpaired. Study observations and caveats: There was a bias toward anti-spike CD8 responses in VDJdb matching, which missed private and CD4 specificities.

CDR3 length: 14 residues. V trimming: 8 bases; J trimming: 5 bases; junction bases outside the gene matches: 7. Per germline, CDR1 KGHSH and CDR2 LQKENI. This sequence was found in an adult who was a healthcare worker with PCR-confirmed SARS-CoV-2 infection or an uninfected control (not recorded which). The sequenced sample was whole blood, obtained at baseline. V gene TRBV18 combines with J gene TRBJ2-2, with TRBD2 matching over 8 bases. The CDR3 DNA is TGTGCCAGCGAAGGACTAGCCGGAACCGGGGAGCTGTTTTTT. The encoded protein is CASEGLAGTGELFF.